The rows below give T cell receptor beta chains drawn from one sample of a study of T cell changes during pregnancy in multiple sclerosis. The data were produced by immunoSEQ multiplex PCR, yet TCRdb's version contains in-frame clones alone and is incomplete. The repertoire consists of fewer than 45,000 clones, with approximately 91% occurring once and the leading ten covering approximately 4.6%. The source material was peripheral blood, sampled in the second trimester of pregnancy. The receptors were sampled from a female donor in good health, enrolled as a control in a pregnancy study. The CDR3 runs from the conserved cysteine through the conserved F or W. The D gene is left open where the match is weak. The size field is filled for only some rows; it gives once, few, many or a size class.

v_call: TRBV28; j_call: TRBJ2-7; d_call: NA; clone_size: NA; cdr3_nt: TGTGCCAGTCAGGACAGCGGGGCCCCCTACGAGCAGTACTTC; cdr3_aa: CASQDSGAPYEQYF
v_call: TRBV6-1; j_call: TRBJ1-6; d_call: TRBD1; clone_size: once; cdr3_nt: TGTGCCAGCAGCGCCTCAGGGGGAAATAATTCACCCCTCCACTTT; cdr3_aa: CASSASGGNNSPLHF
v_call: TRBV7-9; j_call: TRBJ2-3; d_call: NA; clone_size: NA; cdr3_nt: TGTGCCAGCAGCTTAGCGGGGGCTAGCACAGATACGCAGTATTTT; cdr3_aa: CASSLAGASTDTQYF
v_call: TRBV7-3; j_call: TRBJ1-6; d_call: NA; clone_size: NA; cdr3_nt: TGTGCCAGCAGCTTCCAGGGCCCACCCCTCCACTTT; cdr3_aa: CASSFQGPPLHF
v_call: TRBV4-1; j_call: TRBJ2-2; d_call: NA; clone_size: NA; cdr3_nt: TGCGCCAGCACCGGGGAGTTGGCTACCGGGGAGCTGTTTTTT; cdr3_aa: CASTGELATGELFF
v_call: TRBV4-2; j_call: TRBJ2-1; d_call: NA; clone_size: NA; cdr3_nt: TGTGCCAGCAGCCCGACAATGGAACGGGGACAGTTCTTC; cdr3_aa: CASSPTMERGQFF
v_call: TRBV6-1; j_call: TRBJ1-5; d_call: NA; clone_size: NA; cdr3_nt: TGTGCCAGCTCGGTTAAGGGACTCAATCAGCCCCAGCATTTT; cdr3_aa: CASSVKGLNQPQHF
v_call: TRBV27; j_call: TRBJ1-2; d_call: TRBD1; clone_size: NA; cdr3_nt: TGTGCCAGCAGTTCGACAGGGGGGAATGGCTACACCTTC; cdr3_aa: CASSSTGGNGYTF
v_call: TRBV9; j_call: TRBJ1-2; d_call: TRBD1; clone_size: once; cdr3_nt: TGTGCCAGCAGCGTAGGTCAGGGGGGAGGATATGGCTACACCTTC; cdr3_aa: CASSVGQGGGYGYTF
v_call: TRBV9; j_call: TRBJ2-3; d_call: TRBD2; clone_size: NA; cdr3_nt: TGTGCCAGCAGCGACGGGACTAGCGGGGGCCTTTCGCGGGATACGCAGTATTTT; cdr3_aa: CASSDGTSGGLSRDTQYF
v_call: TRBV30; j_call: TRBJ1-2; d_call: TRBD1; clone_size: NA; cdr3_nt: TGTGCCTGGACCCCGGACAGGTTCCCTAACTATGGCTACACCTTC; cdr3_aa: CAWTPDRFPNYGYTF
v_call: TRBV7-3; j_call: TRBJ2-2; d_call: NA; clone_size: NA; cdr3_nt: TGTGCCAGCAGCTTCTCCCAGGGTGCGAACACCGGGGAGCTGTTTTTT; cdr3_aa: CASSFSQGANTGELFF
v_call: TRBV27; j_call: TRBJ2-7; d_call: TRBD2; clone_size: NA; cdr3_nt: TGTGCCAGCAGTCCAGGACTAGCGCCCTACGAGCAGTACTTC; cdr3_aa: CASSPGLAPYEQYF
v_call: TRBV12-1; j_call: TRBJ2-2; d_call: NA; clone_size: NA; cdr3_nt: TGTGCCAGCAGCTTTGGACAGGGGAGAGGGACCGGGGAGCTGTTTTTT; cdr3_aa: CASSFGQGRGTGELFF
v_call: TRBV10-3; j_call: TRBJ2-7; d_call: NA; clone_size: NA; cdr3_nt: TGTGCCATCAGTGGTTCCGGGACACGCGAGCAGTACTTC; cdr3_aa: CAISGSGTREQYF
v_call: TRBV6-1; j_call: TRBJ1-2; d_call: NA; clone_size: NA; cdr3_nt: TGTGCCAGCAGTGAAGACAGATTCTATGGCTACACCTTC; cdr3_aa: CASSEDRFYGYTF
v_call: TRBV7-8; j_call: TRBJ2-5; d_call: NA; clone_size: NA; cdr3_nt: TGTGCCAGCCCGGGGGAGACCCAGTACTTC; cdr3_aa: CASPGETQYF
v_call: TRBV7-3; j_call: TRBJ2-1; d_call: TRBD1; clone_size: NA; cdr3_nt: TGTGCCAGCAGCTTCAAAAGGGGGCCCTACAATGAGCAGTTCTTC; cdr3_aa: CASSFKRGPYNEQFF
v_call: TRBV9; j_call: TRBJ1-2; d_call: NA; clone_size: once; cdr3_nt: TGTGCCAGCAGCCCCGCCGGGGGGCTATATGGCTACACCTTC; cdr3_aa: CASSPAGGLYGYTF
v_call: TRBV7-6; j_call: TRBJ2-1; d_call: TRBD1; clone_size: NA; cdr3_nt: TGTGCCAGCAGCCTCTGGCAGGGGGCAGACAATGAGCAGTTCTTC; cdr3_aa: CASSLWQGADNEQFF
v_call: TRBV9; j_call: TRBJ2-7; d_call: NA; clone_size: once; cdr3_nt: TGTGCCAGCAGCGTAGCGGACAGTTACGAGCAGTACTTC; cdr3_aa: CASSVADSYEQYF
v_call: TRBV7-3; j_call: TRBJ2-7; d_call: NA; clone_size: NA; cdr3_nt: TGTGCCAGCAGCTTATACCTTGATGACGGGGGAGTTTACGAGCAGTACTTC; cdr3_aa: CASSLYLDDGGVYEQYF
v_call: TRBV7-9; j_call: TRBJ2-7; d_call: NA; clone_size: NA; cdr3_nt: TGTGCCAGCAGCTTAGACGGTGCAGCGAACGAGCAGTACTTC; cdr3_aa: CASSLDGAANEQYF
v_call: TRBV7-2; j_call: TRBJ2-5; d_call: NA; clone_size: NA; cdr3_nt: TGTGCCAGCTGCCTTGGACTCAGGCGGGTGGAAGAGACCCAGTACTTC; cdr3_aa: CASCLGLRRVEETQYF
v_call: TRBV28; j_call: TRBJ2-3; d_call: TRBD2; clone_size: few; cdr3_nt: TGTGCCAGCAGCCCCCTAGCGGTCACAGATACGCAGTATTTT; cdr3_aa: CASSPLAVTDTQYF
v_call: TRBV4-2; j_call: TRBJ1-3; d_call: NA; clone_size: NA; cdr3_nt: TGTGCCAGCAGCCAAGAGGGGGGCTCTGGAAACACCATATATTTT; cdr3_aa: CASSQEGGSGNTIYF